These 15 T cell receptor beta chains originate from one sample sequenced in a study of technical replicates of blood from a handful of donors. The repertoire was sequenced with immunoSEQ multiplex PCR; TCRdb's copy has only in-frame clones and lacks some. The table has about 80,000 clones, roughly 94% seen once; the top ten hold about 0.39%. Sequenced material: T cells isolated from PBMCs. Every receptor here comes from a human donor in good health.

This rearrangement joins TRBV6-6 to TRBJ1-2; 10 positions match TRBD1. Germline lookup yields CDR1 MNHNY and CDR2 SVGAGI (reference sequence). J gave up 4 bases and V 2 bases, and 7 bases lay outside the gene matches. The CDR3 has 16 residues. The CDR3 sequence is CASSYRDRGHSYGYTF. The DNA of the CDR3 is TGTGCCAGCAGTTACAGAGACAGGGGGCATAGCTATGGCTACACCTTC.

The rearrangement joins TRBV7-9 to TRBJ1-2; 10 nucleotides match TRBD1. This CDR3 has 14 residues. From germline, CDR1 is SEHNR and CDR2 FQNEAQ (reference sequence). V lost 5 bases to trimming and J lost 5 bases; unmatched junction nucleotides: 5. CDR3 DNA: TGTGCCAGCAGCCCGGGACAGGGGTTTTATGGCTACACCTTC. Encoded protein: CASSPGQGFYGYTF.

The gene calls are TRBV6-5 and TRBJ2-6; D remains unclear. The CDR3 extends over 15 amino acids. Germline V gene sequence: CDR1 MNHEY, CDR2 SVGAGI. V gave up 6 bases and J gave up 4 bases, with 13 bases separating them. CDR3 sequence reads: CASRLIPEGANVLTF. CDR3 bases: TGTGCCAGCAGACTTATTCCCGAGGGGGCCAACGTCCTGACTTTC.

The chain combines TRBV7-6 with TRBJ2-1; 12 bases line up with TRBD2. The J segment lost 7 bases and the V segment lost 3 bases, leaving 7 bases of the junction unmatched. The CDR3 loop spans 16 amino acids. The germline V gene has CDR1 SGHVS and CDR2 FNYEAQ. The CDR3 DNA reads as TGTGCCAGCAGCTTCTCCCGCCTAGCGGGAGGGAATGAGCAGTTCTTC. Residues: CASSFSRLAGGNEQFF.

CDR3 in DNA: TGTGCCAGCAGTGGTCTGGGGACAGGGGTAGATCAGCCCCAGCATTTT. This translates into CASSGLGTGVDQPQHF. J is TRBJ1-5 and V is TRBV6-1; 10 bases are shared with TRBD1. Germline CDR1 reads MNHNS; CDR2 reads SASEGT. J lost 5 bases, V lost 4 bases, and 8 bases had no gene match. CDR3 length: 16 amino acids.

The chain recombines TRBV4-1 with TRBJ1-2, with 8 nucleotides matching TRBD1. The CDR3 has 15 amino acids. In germline, CDR1 is MGHRA, CDR2 YSYEKL. The ends lost 6 bases at V and 4 bases at J; junction bases unmatched: 10. The CDR3 DNA reads TGCGCCAGCAGTCACGGGACAGGTTTGGTCTATGGCTACACCTTC. Protein sequence: CASSHGTGLVYGYTF.

This rearrangement joins TRBV21-1 to TRBJ1-1. TRBV21-1 is deemed a pseudogene. CDR3 length: 19 amino acids. For the CDR3, the DNA is TGTGCCAGCAGCAAATTGCCTGACTTCCATTCGTCGGTCCACACTGAAGCTTTCTTT. This encodes CASSKLPDFHSSVHTEAFF.

The rearrangement joins TRBV2 to TRBJ2-1, with 9 bases identical to TRBD2. The CDR3 runs to 16 residues. V lost 6 bases to trimming and J lost 15 bases; unmatched junction nucleotides: 21. The germline V gene encodes CDR1 SNHLY and CDR2 FYNNEI. The CDR3 DNA follows: TGTGCCAGCAGCCGACAGGGAGGGTTAGCGGGAGAGGTGGGGTTCTTC. It encodes CASSRQGGLAGEVGFF.

This clone is medium-sized. The rearrangement joins TRBV7-9 to TRBJ2-7; TRBD2 agrees at 7 bases. Germline trimming cut 1 base from V and 5 bases from J; bases unmatched to any gene: 11. From germline, CDR1 is SEHNR and CDR2 FQNEAQ (reference sequence). This CDR3 comprises 16 residues. The DNA for the CDR3 is TGTGCCAGCAGCTTAGGTGTAGGCCAGGGAGGGAACGAGCAGTACTTC. This gives the protein CASSLGVGQGGNEQYF.

The chain employs TRBV7-2 and TRBJ1-4; maybe TRBD1 (6 bases). Trimming took 1 base from V and 6 from J, leaving 12 bases between them. Germline CDR1 and CDR2: SGHTA and FQGNSA. This CDR3 contains 15 residues. CDR3 DNA sequence: TGTGCCAGCAGCTTAGAGAACAGGGTGGATGAAAAACTGTTTTTT. This translates into CASSLENRVDEKLFF.

The rearrangement uses TRBV4-1 and TRBJ2-1, with 7 bases fitting TRBD2. CDR1 is MGHRA, CDR2 YSYEKL, per germline. This CDR3 has 15 amino acids. J gave up 5 bases and V 0 bases, and 4 bases lay outside the gene matches. CDR3 region: CASSQEERGDNEQFF. The CDR3 DNA is TGCGCCAGCAGCCAAGAAGAGCGGGGCGACAATGAGCAGTTCTTC.

The rearrangement joins TRBV5-4 to TRBJ2-7; 12 nucleotides align to TRBD2. J was trimmed by 3 bases and V by 4 bases; bases with no gene match: 5. The CDR3 loop spans 15 amino acids. The germline V gene encodes CDR1 SGHNT and CDR2 YYREEE (reference sequence). This chain's CDR3 is CASSLGTSGLYEQYF. The DNA of the CDR3 is TGTGCCAGCAGCCTGGGGACTAGCGGGCTCTACGAGCAGTACTTC.

The rearrangement links TRBV2 to TRBJ2-7; TRBD2 might be the D (6 bases). The V end lost 2 bases, the J end lost 4 bases, and 15 bases lay between the germline ends. Germline values: CDR1 SNHLY, CDR2 FYNNEI. The CDR3 is made up of 15 amino acids. The CDR3 nucleotides are TGTGCCAGCAGTGAACCAGGCGGGATGGAATACGAGCAGTACTTC. Translation gives CASSEPGGMEYEQYF.

The genes are TRBV30 and TRBJ2-7; 7 bases match TRBD2. Losses at the gene ends were 0 bases for V and 3 bases for J; bases not matched to a gene: 5. The CDR3 has 14 residues. CDR1 GTSNPN and CDR2 SVGIG come from the germline V gene (reference sequence). The CDR3 sequence: CAWSVSSGYYEQYF. The CDR3 DNA reads TGTGCCTGGAGTGTGTCTAGCGGCTACTACGAGCAGTACTTC.

This clone was found a few times. The chain carries TRBV16 and TRBJ1-1; D remains unclear. The CDR3 extends over 13 amino acids. Germline loops: CDR1 KGHSY, CDR2 FQNENV. V lost 3 bases and J 5 bases, leaving 10 bases between the germline ends. DNA for the CDR3: TGTGCCAGCAGCCAGGGGAGAGGGACTGAAGCTTTCTTT. Translation: CASSQGRGTEAFF. Using reference TRBV16 and TRBJ1-1 for the parts outside the CDR3, the full variable domain is GEEVAQTPKHLVRGEGQKAKLYCAPIKGHSYVFWYQQVLKNEFKFLISFQNENVFDETGMPKERFSAKCLPNSPCSLEIQATKLEDSAVYFCASSQGRGTEAFFGQGTRLTVV.